What follows are 13 T cell receptor beta chains derived from one specimen sequenced in a study of cytomegalovirus exposure and HLA in healthy donors. The PCR contained 60 Vbeta and 13 Jbeta primers. Some clones are missing from TCRdb's copy, which holds only in-frame ones; the method was immunoSEQ multiplex PCR. The table has roughly 150,000 clones, approximately 72% seen once. The sequencing sample was made of PBMCs. The receptors come from a man younger than 30 in good health and CMV-seronegative.

A note on this clone: This CDR3 is also generated by other DNA sequences in the sample. V gene TRBV5-4 combines with J gene TRBJ2-7; 13 bases are shared with TRBD2. The CDR3 loop spans 15 amino acids. The junction had 3 bases not matched to a gene; V was cut back by 4 bases and J by 2 bases. The germline V gene has CDR1 SGHNT and CDR2 YYREEE (reference sequence). DNA of the CDR3: TGTGCCAGCAGCCCAGGGACTAGCGGGACCTACGAGCAGTACTTC. It translates to CASSPGTSGTYEQYF. The full variable domain, rest sourced from reference TRBV5-4 and TRBJ2-7, is ETGVTQSPTHLIKTRGQQVTLRCSSQSGHNTVSWYQQALGQGPQFIFQYYREEENGRGNFPPRFSGLQFPNYSSELNVNALELDDSALYLCASSPGTSGTYEQYFGPGTRLTVT.

This clone was detected a few times. The rearrangement links TRBV7-2 to TRBJ2-1; D unresolved. Germline assignment: CDR1 SGHTA and CDR2 FQGNSA. V dropped 0 bases and J dropped 12 bases, with 12 bases sitting between them. This CDR3 is 13 amino acids long. The CDR3 DNA reads as TGTGCCAGCAGCTTAGCCCACCAGGTGGGGCAGTTCTTC. Translated, it gives CASSLAHQVGQFF.

The chain joins TRBV6-5 to TRBJ1-1; D is uncertain. Deletions cut 6 bases from V and 0 bases from J, with 14 bases between. CDR1 is MNHEY, CDR2 SVGAGI, per germline. The CDR3 consists of 15 residues. CDR3 in DNA: TGTGCCAGCAGACCTTCGACGGGAATGAACACTGAAGCTTTCTTT. It is translated as CASRPSTGMNTEAFF.

This rearrangement joins TRBV2 to TRBJ2-5; TRBD1 matches at 8 bases. V shed 7 bases and J 5 bases; nucleotides not matched to a gene: 12. The CDR3 has 15 residues. In germline, CDR1 is SNHLY, CDR2 FYNNEI. The CDR3 DNA sequence: TGTGCCAGCACACTCGGACAGGGACACAAGGAGACCCAGTACTTC. This codes for CASTLGQGHKETQYF.

The rearrangement uses TRBV7-8 and TRBJ2-1; perhaps TRBD2 as D (6 bases). V shed 6 bases and J shed 1 base, with 13 bases lying between them. Germline V gives CDR1 SGHVS, CDR2 FQNEAQ. CDR3 length: 15 amino acids. The CDR3 reads CASSGWRASYNEQFF. The CDR3 nucleotides read TGTGCCAGCAGTGGGTGGAGGGCATCCTACAATGAGCAGTTCTTC.

This clone has just a few counts. The chain links TRBV27 to TRBJ2-7, with TRBD1 identical over 7 bases. CDR1 is MNHEY and CDR2 is SMNVEV in the germline V gene (reference sequence). The CDR3 sequence is 17 residues long. The V and J ends lost 6 bases and 3 bases, in that order; junction bases with no gene match: 17. The DNA of the CDR3 is TGTGCCAGCAGCCCAGGGGGAGCGGCCCCTCCCTTCTACGAGCAGTACTTC. This codes for CASSPGGAAPPFYEQYF.

V and J are TRBV29-1 and TRBJ2-5; 7 positions match TRBD1. Germline V CDR1 and CDR2: SQVTM, ANQGSEA. The V and J ends lost 6 bases and 7 bases, in that order; junction bases with no gene match: 11. The CDR3 runs 13 residues. The CDR3 is CSVLPGTARTQYF. CDR3 sequence (DNA): TGCAGCGTCCTCCCCGGGACAGCAAGGACCCAGTACTTC.

The chain uses TRBV6-5 and TRBJ2-7; TRBD1 matches 10 bases. CDR3 length equals 14 residues. Germline values: CDR1 MNHEY, CDR2 SVGAGI. Unmatched junction bases numbered 5, after V lost 4 bases and J lost 5 bases. CDR3 coding DNA: TGTGCCAGCAGTTCCGCCGGGACAGGGGACGAGCAGTACTTC. It translates to CASSSAGTGDEQYF.

This clone was seen only a few times. The CDR3, as DNA: TGTGCCAGCACCCTCCGGTGGGGGACAACGAGCAATCAGCCCCAGCATTTT. It specifies CASTLRWGTTSNQPQHF. The V and J genes are TRBV27 and TRBJ1-5; maybe TRBD1 (6 bases). Trimming pared 7 bases from V and 1 base from J, leaving 20 bases between. Per germline, CDR1 MNHEY and CDR2 SMNVEV (reference sequence). There are 17 residues in the CDR3.

The rearrangement joins TRBV4-1 to TRBJ1-5; 7 bases align to TRBD1. The CDR3 contains 14 residues. The germline V gene has CDR1 MGHRA and CDR2 YSYEKL. The J segment lost 4 bases and the V segment lost 4 bases, leaving 4 bases of the junction unmatched. DNA of the CDR3: TGCGCCAGCAGCCCTCAGGGGGGAAATCAGCCCCAGCATTTT. Its translation is CASSPQGGNQPQHF.

The chain joins TRBV18 to TRBJ2-7; D perhaps matches TRBD1 (5 bases). V was pared by 2 bases and J by 2 bases, with 16 bases between. This CDR3 is built from 16 residues. Germline lookup yields CDR1 KGHSH and CDR2 LQKENI. CDR3 nucleotides: TGTGCCAGCTCACCAAAGGAAGGCAGGGCACCCTACGAGCAGTACTTC. This encodes CASSPKEGRAPYEQYF.

This chain joins TRBV27 and TRBJ2-1, with D tentatively TRBD1 (6 bases). The CDR3 runs 13 residues. Trimming left V 7 bases short and J 7 bases short, with 14 bases between. Germline loops: CDR1 MNHEY, CDR2 SMNVEV (reference sequence). CDR3: CASNPIGGNEQFF. CDR3 DNA sequence: TGTGCCAGCAATCCAATAGGGGGAAATGAGCAGTTCTTC.

This clone was picked up a small number of times. This chain links TRBV6-4 with TRBJ2-7; D is perhaps TRBD2 (6 bases). The V and J ends lost 7 bases and 2 bases respectively, with 18 bases between them. The germline V gene has CDR1 MRHNA and CDR2 SNTAGT. CDR3 length: 15 amino acids. The CDR3 DNA is TGTGCCAGCAAAGAGTACGCGGGACCAGCCTACGAGCAGTACTTC. It translates to CASKEYAGPAYEQYF.